The entry below describes one T cell receptor (beta chain). Its antigen is currently unknown. This CDR3 is 12 amino acids long. Trimming stripped 3 bases from V and 6 bases from J, with 8 bases between. Germline V lookup: CDR1 SGHVS, CDR2 FQNEAQ. The sample belongs to a study of cytomegalovirus exposure and HLA in healthy donors. The repertoire was sequenced with immunoSEQ multiplex PCR; TCRdb's copy has only in-frame clones and lacks some. Of 98,000 or so clones in the sample, approximately 94% were seen once. General study results and limits: According to the study, some 160 TCR beta chains were cytomegalovirus-associated. Some public TCRs appeared in many individuals, while most sequences were rare. In vitro experiments confirmed that a few CMV-associated chains were specific for CMV antigens.

Separate from the roughly 710-subject first cohort, the roughly 120-subject validation cohort was the one that the donors belonged to. The receptor was isolated from a woman in her late teens or twenties in good health and CMV-seronegative. The sequencing sample was made of PBMCs. The rearrangement uses TRBV7-8 and TRBJ1-1; D unresolved. CDR3 amino acids: CASSFSGAEAFF. CDR3 nucleotide sequence: TGTGCCAGCAGCTTTTCGGGTGCTGAAGCTTTCTTT.